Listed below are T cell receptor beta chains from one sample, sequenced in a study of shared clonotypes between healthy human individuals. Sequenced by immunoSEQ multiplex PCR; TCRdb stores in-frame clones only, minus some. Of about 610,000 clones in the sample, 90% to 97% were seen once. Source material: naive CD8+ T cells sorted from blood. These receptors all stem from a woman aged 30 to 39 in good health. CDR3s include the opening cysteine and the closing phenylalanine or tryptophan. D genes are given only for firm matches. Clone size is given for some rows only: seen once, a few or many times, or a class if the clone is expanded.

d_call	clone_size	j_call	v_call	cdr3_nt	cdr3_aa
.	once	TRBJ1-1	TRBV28	TGTGCCAGCAGTTCACGGGGGCGGGAAACACCCGGCACTGAAGCTTTCTTT	CASSSRGRETPGTEAFF
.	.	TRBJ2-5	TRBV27	TGTGCCAGCAGTCGCTCCTTTGGGCGGAGCCTATACCAAGAGACCCAGTACTTC	CASSRSFGRSLYQETQYF
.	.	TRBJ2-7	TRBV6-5	TGTGCCAGCAGTTACGGAGAGGGCTTAGCCGAGCAGTACTTC	CASSYGEGLAEQYF
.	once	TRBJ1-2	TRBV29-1	TGCAGCGTAGGCCCGCCGGAGGGCTACACCTTC	CSVGPPEGYTF
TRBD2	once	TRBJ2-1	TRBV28	TGTGCCAGCAGCCCCAGGCCGTCCGAAGCGGGAGAGCAGTTCTTC	CASSPRPSEAGEQFF
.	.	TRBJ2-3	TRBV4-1	TGCGCCAGCAGCCAATTCTGGACCCGGGGAGATACGCAGTATTTT	CASSQFWTRGDTQYF
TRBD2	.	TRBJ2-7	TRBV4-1	TGCGCCAGCAGCCAGGGACTAGCGGTTCCACGAGCCTACGAGCAGTACTTC	CASSQGLAVPRAYEQYF
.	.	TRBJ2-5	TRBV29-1	TGCAGCCTTTGGCAGCAAGAGACCCAGTACTTC	CSLWQQETQYF
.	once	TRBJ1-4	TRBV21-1	TGTGCCAGCAGCTTCACCCTAGGGGAAAAACTGTTTTTT	CASSFTLGEKLFF
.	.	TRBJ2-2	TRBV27	TGTGCCAGCTCGTACCGGGGGGCCACCGGGGAGCTGTTTTTT	CASSYRGATGELFF
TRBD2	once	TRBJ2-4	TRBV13	TGTGCCAGCAGCTCCCGACTAGCGGAAAACATTCAGTACTTC	CASSSRLAENIQYF
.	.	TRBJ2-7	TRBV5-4	TGTGCCAGCAGCACAGTAGGGGAGCAGTACTTC	CASSTVGEQYF
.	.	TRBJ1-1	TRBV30	TGTGCCTGGACGGGCGGAGGGCGCCGGGACTTCTACACTGAAGCTTTCTTT	CAWTGGGRRDFYTEAFF
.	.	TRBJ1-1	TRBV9	TGTGCCAGCAGCCAAGACAGTAACACTGAAGCTTTCTTT	CASSQDSNTEAFF
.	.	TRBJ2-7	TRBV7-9	TGTGCCAGCAGCTTACCGGAAGCCCACGAGCAGTACTTC	CASSLPEAHEQYF
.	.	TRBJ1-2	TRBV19	TGTGCCAGTAGTATTTATCCGGAGACGGCAGCTAACTATGGCTACACCTTC	CASSIYPETAANYGYTF
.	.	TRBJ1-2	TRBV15	TGTGCCACCAGCAGACAGGGAAACTATGGCTACACCTTC	CATSRQGNYGYTF
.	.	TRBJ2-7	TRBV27	TGTGCCACCAGGTCCTGGGCGGAAACCTACGAGCAGTACTTC	CATRSWAETYEQYF
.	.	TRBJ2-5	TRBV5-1	TGCGCCAGCAGAAGAGGAGAGACCCAGTACTTC	CASRRGETQYF
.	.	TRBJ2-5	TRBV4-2	TGTGCCAGCAGCCAAGATGCAGGAGATGGGGAGACCCAGTACTTC	CASSQDAGDGETQYF
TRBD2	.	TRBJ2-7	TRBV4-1	TGCGCCAGCAGCCAAGATGGGGGGGAGGGCCTGTCCGAGCAGTACTTC	CASSQDGGEGLSEQYF
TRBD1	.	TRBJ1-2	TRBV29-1	TGCAGCGGCGCGGACACGGACAGGCCCTATGGCTACACCTTC	CSGADTDRPYGYTF
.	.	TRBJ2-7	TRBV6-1	TGTGCCAGCAGTGTGAGTCTTTGGATTGGCCTGTCCTACGAGCAGTACTTC	CASSVSLWIGLSYEQYF
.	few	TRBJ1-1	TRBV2	TGTGCCAGCAGTAGGCGGAAGTCGAACACTGAAGCTTTCTTT	CASSRRKSNTEAFF
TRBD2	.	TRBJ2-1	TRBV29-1	TGCAGCGTTGAGACGGGAGGCGGGGGCAATGAGCAGTTCTTC	CSVETGGGGNEQFF
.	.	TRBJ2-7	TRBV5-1	TGCGCCAGCAGCTTGGGGGGGAGTATTTACGAGCAGTACTTC	CASSLGGSIYEQYF
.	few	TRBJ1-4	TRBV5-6	TGTGCCAGCAGCTTCGGGGGGGAAAAACTGTTTTTT	CASSFGGEKLFF
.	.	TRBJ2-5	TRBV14	TGTGCCAGCAGCCTAACGGGACTGTTGTACCAAGAGACCCAGTACTTC	CASSLTGLLYQETQYF
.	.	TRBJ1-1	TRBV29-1	TGCAGCGTTGACTCCGGGACATTGAACACTGAAGCTTTCTTT	CSVDSGTLNTEAFF
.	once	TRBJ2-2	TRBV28	TGTGCCAGCAGAGAACCCAGTGATACCGGGGAGCTGTTTTTT	CASREPSDTGELFF
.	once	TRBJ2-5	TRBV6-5	TGTGCCAGCAGCAACTGGCTAGGGGAGACCCAGTACTTC	CASSNWLGETQYF
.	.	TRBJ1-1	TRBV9	TGTGCCAGCAGCGTAGAAGGGACTGCCCAAAGGACTGAAGCTTTCTTT	CASSVEGTAQRTEAFF
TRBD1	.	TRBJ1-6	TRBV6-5	TGTGCCAGCAGACTGGGACAGGATAATTCACCCCTCCACTTT	CASRLGQDNSPLHF
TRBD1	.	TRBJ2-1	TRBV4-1	TGCGCCAGCAGCCAAGATCCCCCATGGGGGACAGGATCACATGAGCAGTTCTTC	CASSQDPPWGTGSHEQFF
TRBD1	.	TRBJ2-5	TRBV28	TGTGCCAGCAGATCATACAGGGGGGCGATCCAAGAGACCCAGTACTTC	CASRSYRGAIQETQYF
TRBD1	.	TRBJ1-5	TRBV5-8	TGTGCCAGCAGCTTGGCCTCCTGGACAGGGGAGAGTCAGCCCCAGCATTTT	CASSLASWTGESQPQHF
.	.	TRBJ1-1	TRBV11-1	TGTGCCAGCAGCGGAGAGGGTACTGAAGCTTTCTTT	CASSGEGTEAFF
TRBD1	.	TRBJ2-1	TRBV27	TGTGCCAGCGCTCCTCTCGGGACAGACAATGAGCAGTTCTTC	CASAPLGTDNEQFF
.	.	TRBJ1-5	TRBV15	TGTGCCACCAGCAGAGAGGGACTTAGCAATCAGCCCCAGCATTTT	CATSREGLSNQPQHF
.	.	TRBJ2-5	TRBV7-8	TGTGCCAGCAGCTTACCGGGGATCCAAGAGACCCAGTACTTC	CASSLPGIQETQYF
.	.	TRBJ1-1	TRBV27	TGTGCCAGCAGTTTAGTCGGGGGGCGATCTGAAGCTTTCTTT	CASSLVGGRSEAFF
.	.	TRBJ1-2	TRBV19	TGTGCCAGTAGTCTACGGTGGGGAAACCTTAACTATGGCTACACCTTC	CASSLRWGNLNYGYTF
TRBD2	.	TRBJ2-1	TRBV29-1	TGCAGCGGCCAGGGGGAACAGACTAGCGGGAGGGCCCACTCCTACAATGAGCAGTTCTTC	CSGQGEQTSGRAHSYNEQFF
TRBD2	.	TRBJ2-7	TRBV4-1	TGCGCCAGCAGCGAAGGACTAGCGGCCCTATCCTACGAGCAGTACTTC	CASSEGLAALSYEQYF
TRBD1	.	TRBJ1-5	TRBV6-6	TGTGCCAGCGCGCCTCGGGACAGGGTTTTTCAGCCCCAGCATTTT	CASAPRDRVFQPQHF
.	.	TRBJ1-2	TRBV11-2	TGTGCCAGCAGCGAGGGTATTTATGGCTACACCTTC	CASSEGIYGYTF
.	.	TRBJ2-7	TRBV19	TGTGCCAGTAGCCGCCGGGACACCCGGTATCCTGGCGAGCAGTACTTC	CASSRRDTRYPGEQYF
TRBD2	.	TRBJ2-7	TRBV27	TGTGCCAGCAGTTTAAGGGGGACTAGCGCTTCCTACGAGCAGTACTTC	CASSLRGTSASYEQYF